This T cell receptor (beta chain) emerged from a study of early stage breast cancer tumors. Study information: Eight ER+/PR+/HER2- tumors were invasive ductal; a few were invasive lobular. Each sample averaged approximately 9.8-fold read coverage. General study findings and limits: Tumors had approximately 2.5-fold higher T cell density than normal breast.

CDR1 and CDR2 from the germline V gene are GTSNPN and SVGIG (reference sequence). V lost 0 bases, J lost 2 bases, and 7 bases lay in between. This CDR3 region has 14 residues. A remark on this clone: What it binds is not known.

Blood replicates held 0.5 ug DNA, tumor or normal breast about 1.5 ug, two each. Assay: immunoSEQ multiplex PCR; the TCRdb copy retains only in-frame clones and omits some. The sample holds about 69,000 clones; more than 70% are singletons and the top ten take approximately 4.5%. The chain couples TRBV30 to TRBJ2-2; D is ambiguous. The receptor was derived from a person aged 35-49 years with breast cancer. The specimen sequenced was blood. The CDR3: CAWSVLLNTGELFF. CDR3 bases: TGTGCCTGGAGTGTACTTTTAAACACCGGGGAGCTGTTTTTT.